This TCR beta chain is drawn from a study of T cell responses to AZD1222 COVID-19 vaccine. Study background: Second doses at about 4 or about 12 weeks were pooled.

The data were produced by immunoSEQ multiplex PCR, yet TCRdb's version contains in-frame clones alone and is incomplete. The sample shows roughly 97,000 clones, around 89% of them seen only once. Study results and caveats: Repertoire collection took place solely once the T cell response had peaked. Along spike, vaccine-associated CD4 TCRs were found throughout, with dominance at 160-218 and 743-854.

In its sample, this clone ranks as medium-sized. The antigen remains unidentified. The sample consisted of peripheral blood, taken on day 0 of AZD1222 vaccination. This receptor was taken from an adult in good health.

CDR3 bases: TGTGCCAGCAACCAGGGCCAGCAGTACTTC. Residues: CASNQGQQYF. The gene calls are TRBV2 and TRBJ2-7, with TRBD1 as a possible D gene (5 bases). Deletions cut 7 bases from V and 8 bases from J, with 9 bases between. The CDR3 covers 10 residues. Germline V lookup: CDR1 SNHLY, CDR2 FYNNEI.